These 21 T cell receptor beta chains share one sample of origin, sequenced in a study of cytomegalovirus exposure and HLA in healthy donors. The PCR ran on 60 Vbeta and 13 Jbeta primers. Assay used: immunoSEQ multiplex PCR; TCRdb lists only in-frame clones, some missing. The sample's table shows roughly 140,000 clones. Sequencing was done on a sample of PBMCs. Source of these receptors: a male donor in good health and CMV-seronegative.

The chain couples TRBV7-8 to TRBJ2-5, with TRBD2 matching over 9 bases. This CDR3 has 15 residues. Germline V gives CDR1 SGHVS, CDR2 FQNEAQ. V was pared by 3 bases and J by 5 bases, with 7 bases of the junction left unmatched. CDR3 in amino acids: CASSFWREGLETQYF. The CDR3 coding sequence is TGTGCCAGCAGCTTTTGGCGGGAGGGCCTGGAGACCCAGTACTTC.

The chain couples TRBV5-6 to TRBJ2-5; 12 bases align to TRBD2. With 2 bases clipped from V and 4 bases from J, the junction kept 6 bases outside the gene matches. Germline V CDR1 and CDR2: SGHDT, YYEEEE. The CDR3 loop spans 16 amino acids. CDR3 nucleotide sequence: TGTGCCAGCAGCTTACTGTCGGGACTAGCGGGAGAGACCCAGTACTTC. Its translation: CASSLLSGLAGETQYF.

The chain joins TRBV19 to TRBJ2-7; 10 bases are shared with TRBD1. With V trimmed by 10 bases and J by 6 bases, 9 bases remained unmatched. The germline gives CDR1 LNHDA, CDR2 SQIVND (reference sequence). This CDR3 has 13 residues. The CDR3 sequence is CATGTGANGEQYF. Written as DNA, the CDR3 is TGTGCCACTGGGACAGGGGCTAATGGCGAGCAGTACTTC.

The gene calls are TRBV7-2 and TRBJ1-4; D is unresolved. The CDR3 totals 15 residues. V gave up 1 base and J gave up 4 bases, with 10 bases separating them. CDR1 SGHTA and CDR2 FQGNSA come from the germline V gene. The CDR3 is CASSLGAEHNEKLFF. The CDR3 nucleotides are TGTGCCAGCAGCTTAGGGGCAGAACATAATGAAAAACTGTTTTTT.

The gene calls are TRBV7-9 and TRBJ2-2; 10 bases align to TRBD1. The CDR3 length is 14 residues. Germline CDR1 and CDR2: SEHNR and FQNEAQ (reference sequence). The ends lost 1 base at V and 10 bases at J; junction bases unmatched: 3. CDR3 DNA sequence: TGTGCCAGCAGCTTAGGACAGGGGGCTCCGGAGCTGTTTTTT. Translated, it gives CASSLGQGAPELFF.

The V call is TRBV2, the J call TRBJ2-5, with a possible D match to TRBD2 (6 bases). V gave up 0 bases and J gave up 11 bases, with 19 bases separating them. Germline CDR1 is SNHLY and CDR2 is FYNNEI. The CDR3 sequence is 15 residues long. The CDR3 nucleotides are TGTGCCAGCAGTGAAGCTTATATGACTAGGGTTGAGCAGTACTTC. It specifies CASSEAYMTRVEQYF.

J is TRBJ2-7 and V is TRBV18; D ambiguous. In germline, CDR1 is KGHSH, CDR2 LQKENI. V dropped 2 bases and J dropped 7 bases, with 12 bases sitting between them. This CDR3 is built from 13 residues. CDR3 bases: TGTGCCAGCTCACCAGGTGGATCGGAGGAGCAGTACTTC. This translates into CASSPGGSEEQYF.

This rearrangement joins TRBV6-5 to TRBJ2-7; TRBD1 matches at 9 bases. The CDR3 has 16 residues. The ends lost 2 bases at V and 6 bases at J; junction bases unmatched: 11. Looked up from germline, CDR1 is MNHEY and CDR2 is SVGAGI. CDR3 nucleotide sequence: TGTGCCAGCAGTTACGTGGGGGGGGGACAGGGCTCCGAGCAGTACTTC. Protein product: CASSYVGGGQGSEQYF.

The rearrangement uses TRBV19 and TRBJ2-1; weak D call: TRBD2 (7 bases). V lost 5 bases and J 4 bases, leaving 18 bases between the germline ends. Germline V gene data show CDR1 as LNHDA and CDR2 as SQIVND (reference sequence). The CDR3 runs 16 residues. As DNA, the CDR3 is TGTGCCAGTAGTCTCCTCGAGGGGGGGTGGTACAATGAGCAGTTCTTC. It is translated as CASSLLEGGWYNEQFF.

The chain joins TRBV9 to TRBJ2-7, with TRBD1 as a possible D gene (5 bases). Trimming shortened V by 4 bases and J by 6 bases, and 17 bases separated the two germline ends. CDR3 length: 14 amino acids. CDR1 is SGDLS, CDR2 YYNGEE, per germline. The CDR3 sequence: CASSPWQGGREQYF. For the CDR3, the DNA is TGTGCCAGCAGCCCATGGCAGGGCGGTCGCGAGCAGTACTTC.

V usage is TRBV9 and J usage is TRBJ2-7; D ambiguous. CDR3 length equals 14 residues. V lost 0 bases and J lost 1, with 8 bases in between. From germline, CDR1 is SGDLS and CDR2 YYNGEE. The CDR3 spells CASSVAAESYEQYF. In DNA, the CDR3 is TGTGCCAGCAGCGTAGCCGCGGAGTCCTACGAGCAGTACTTC.

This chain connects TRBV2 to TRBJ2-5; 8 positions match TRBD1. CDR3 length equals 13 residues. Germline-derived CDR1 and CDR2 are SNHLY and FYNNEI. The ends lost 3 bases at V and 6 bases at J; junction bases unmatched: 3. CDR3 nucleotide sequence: TGTGCCAGCAGTGAGTGGACAGGGAAGACCCAGTACTTC. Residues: CASSEWTGKTQYF.

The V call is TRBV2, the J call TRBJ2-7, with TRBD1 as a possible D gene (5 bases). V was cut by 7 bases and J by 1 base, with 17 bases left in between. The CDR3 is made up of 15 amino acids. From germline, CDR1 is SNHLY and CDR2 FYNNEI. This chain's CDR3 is CASKYQQGKSYEQYF. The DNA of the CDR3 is TGTGCCAGCAAGTATCAGCAGGGAAAATCCTACGAGCAGTACTTC.

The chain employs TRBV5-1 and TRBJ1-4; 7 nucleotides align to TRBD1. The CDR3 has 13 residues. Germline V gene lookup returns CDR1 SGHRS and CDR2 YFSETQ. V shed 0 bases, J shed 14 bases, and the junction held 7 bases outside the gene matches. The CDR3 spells CASSLAPRQGLFF. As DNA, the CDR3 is TGCGCCAGCAGCTTGGCCCCCCGACAGGGTCTGTTTTTT.

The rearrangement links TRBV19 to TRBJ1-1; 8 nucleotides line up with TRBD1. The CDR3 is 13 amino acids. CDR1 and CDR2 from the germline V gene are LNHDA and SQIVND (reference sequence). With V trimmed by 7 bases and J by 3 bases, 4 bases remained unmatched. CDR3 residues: CASNRQGHTEAFF. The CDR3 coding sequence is TGTGCCAGTAATAGACAGGGGCACACTGAAGCTTTCTTT.

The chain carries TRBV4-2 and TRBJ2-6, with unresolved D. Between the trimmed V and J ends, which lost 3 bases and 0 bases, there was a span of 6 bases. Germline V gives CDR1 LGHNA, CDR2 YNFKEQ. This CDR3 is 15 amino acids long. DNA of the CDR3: TGTGCCAGCAGCCAGCCTAACTCTGGGGCCAACGTCCTGACTTTC. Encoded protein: CASSQPNSGANVLTF.

The CDR3 region is CASSLGVGGDYGYTF. The CDR3 region has the DNA TGTGCCAGCAGTTTGGGGGTCGGGGGGGACTATGGCTACACCTTC. The genes are TRBV27 and TRBJ1-2; the D gene is possibly TRBD1 (5 bases). The CDR3 is 15 amino acids. Germline loops: CDR1 MNHEY, CDR2 SMNVEV (reference sequence). Trimming left V 3 bases short and J 3 bases short, with 14 bases between.

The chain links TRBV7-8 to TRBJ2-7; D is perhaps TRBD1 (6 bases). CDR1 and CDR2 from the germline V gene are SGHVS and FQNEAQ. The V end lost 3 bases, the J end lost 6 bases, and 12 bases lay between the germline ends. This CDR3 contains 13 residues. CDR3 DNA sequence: TGTGCCAGCAGCTTTACACCAGGGGCCGAGCAGTACTTC. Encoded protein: CASSFTPGAEQYF.

CDR3 nucleotides: TGTGCCAGCAGTGACAGGGGAAGCAATCAGCCCCAGCATTTT. Translation: CASSDRGSNQPQHF. J is TRBJ1-5 and V is TRBV2; D possibly corresponds to TRBD1 (6 bases). CDR1 is SNHLY and CDR2 is FYNNEI in the germline V gene. This CDR3 region has 14 residues. The ends were cut back, 3 bases at V and 1 base at J, with 7 bases in the middle.

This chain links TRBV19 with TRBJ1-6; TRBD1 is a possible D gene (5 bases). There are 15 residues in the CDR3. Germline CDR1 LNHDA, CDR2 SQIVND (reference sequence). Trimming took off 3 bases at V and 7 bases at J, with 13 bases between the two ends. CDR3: CASSMRDGKNSPLHF. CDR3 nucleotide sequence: TGTGCCAGTAGTATGCGGGACGGAAAGAATTCACCCCTCCACTTT. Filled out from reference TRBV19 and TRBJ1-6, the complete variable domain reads DGGITQSPKYLFRKEGQNVTLSCEQNLNHDAMYWYRQDPGQGLRLIYYSQIVNDFQKGDIAEGYSVSREKKESFPLTVTSAQKNPTAFYLCASSMRDGKNSPLHFGNGTRLTVT.

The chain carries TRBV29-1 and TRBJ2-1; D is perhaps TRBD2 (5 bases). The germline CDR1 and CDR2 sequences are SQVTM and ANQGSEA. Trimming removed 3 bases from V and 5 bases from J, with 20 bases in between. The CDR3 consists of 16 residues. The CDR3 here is CSVDRGSETFHNEQFF. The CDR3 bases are TGCAGCGTTGACCGAGGTAGCGAAACTTTCCACAATGAGCAGTTCTTC.